Below, one T cell receptor (beta chain) is given with its context. The target antigen is unknown. These data originate in a study of a mutant IDH1 vaccine in newly diagnosed glioma. Study summary: Treated patients had a mean age of 40.4 years and a roughly 60% male, about 40% female split. The study, taken as a whole, reports: Induction of immune responses by the vaccine occurred in more than 85% of patients.

The time point is: baseline, week 1 (first vaccination visit). The treatment denotes: pre-vaccination baseline after standard-of-care therapy. Assay: immunoSEQ multiplex PCR; the TCRdb copy retains only in-frame clones and omits some. The sample consists of about 68,000 clones, 79% of them appearing once. The CDR3 runs to 17 residues. Germline trimming cut 2 bases from V and 0 bases from J; bases unmatched to any gene: 9. Germline V gene sequence: CDR1 PRHDT, CDR2 FYEKMQ (reference sequence). Specimen: PBMCs, collected from a glioma patient treated with radiotherapy, temozolomide or both. V gene TRBV13 combines with J gene TRBJ2-7; 8 positions agree with TRBD2. This receptor was obtained from a man aged 45-60 years with glioma. CDR3 residues: CASSLRGLAGLSYEQYF. CDR3 nucleotide sequence: TGTGCCAGCAGCTTAAGGGGTCTAGCGGGCCTCTCCTACGAGCAGTACTTC.